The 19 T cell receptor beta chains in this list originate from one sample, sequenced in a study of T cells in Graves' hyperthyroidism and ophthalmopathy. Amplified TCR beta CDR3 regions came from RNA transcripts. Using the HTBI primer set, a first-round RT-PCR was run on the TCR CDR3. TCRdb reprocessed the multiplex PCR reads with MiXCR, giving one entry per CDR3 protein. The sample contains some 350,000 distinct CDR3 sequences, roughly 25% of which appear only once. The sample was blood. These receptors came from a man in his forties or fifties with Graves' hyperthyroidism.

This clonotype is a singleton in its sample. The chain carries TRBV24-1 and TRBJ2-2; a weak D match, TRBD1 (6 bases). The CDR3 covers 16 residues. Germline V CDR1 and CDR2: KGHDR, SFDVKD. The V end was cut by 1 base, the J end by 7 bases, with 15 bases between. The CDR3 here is CATSDFTRGVFGELFF. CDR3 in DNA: TGTGCCACCAGTGATTTTACCAGGGGAGTTTTCGGGGAGCTGTTTTTT.

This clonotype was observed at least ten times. The CDR3, as DNA: TGTGCCAGCACGCGTCCAGTCTACAATGAGCAGTTCTTC. It codes for CASTRPVYNEQFF. The chain links TRBV28 to TRBJ2-1, with no clear D. This CDR3 has 13 amino acids. The germline V gene has CDR1 MDHEN and CDR2 SYDVKM. V lost 7 bases, J lost 3 bases, and 10 bases lay in between. The whole variable domain, remainder taken from reference TRBV28 and TRBJ2-1, is DVKVTQSSRYLVKRTGEKVFLECVQDMDHENMFWYRQDPGLGLRLIYFSYDVKMKEKGDIPEGYSVSREKKERFSLILESASTNQTSMYLCASTRPVYNEQFFGPGTRLTVL.

The CDR3 sequence is CASGNSRLQYEQYF. CDR3 bases: TGTGCCAGCGGGAACAGCCGTTTGCAATACGAGCAGTACTTC. The chain links TRBV28 to TRBJ2-7; D is undetermined. Germline-derived CDR1 and CDR2 are MDHEN and SYDVKM. V dropped 8 bases and J dropped 4 bases, with 18 bases sitting between them. This CDR3 comprises 14 residues.

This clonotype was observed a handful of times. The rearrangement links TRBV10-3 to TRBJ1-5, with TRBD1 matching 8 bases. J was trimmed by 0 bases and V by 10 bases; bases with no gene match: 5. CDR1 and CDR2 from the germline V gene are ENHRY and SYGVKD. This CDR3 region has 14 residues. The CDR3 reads CATKTGDSNQPQHF. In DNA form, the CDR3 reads TGTGCCACAAAGACAGGGGATAGCAATCAGCCCCAGCATTTT.

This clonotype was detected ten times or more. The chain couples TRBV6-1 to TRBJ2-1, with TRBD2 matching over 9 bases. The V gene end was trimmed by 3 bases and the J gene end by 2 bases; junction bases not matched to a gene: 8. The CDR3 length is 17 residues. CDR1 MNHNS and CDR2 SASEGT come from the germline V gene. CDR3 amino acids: CASSEGLALYTYNEQFF. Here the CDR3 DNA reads TGTGCCAGCAGTGAGGGACTAGCCCTTTATACCTACAATGAGCAGTTCTTC.

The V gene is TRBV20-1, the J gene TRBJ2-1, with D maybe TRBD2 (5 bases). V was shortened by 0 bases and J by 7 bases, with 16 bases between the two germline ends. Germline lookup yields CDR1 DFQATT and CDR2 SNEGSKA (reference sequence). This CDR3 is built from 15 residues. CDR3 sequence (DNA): TGCAGTGCTAGAGATCGGACGGGGAAGAAAAATGAGCAGTTCTTC. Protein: CSARDRTGKKNEQFF.

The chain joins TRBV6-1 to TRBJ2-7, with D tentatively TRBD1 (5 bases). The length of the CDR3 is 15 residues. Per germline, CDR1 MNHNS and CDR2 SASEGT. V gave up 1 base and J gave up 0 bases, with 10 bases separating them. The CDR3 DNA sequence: TGTGCCAGCAGTGAAGGACCCAGGGTCTCCTACGAGCAGTACTTC. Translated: CASSEGPRVSYEQYF.

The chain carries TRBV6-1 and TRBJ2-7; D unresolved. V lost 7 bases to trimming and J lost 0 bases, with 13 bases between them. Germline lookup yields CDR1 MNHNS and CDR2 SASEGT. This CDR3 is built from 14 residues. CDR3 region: CASMRSLGSYEQYF. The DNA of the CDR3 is TGTGCCAGCATGCGGTCCTTAGGCTCCTACGAGCAGTACTTC.

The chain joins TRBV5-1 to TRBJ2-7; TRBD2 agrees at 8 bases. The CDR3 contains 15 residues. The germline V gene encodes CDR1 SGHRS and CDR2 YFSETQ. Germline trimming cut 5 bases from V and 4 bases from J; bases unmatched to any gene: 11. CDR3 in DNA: TGCGCCAGCAGACCTCCGGGACTAGGACTTTACGAGCAGTACTTC. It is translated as CASRPPGLGLYEQYF.

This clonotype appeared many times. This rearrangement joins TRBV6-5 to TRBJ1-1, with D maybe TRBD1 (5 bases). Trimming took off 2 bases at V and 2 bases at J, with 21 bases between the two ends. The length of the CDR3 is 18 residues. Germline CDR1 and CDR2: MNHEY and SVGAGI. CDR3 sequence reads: CASSYAIGRGSINTEAFF. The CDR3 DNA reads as TGTGCCAGCAGTTACGCCATTGGGCGGGGGTCGATCAACACTGAAGCTTTCTTT.

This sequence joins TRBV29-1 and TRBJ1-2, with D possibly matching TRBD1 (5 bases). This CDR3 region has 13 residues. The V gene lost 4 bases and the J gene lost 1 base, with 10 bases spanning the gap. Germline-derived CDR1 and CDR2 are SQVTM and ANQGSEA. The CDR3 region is CSVGAGSNYGYTF. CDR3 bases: TGCAGCGTTGGGGCAGGGAGTAACTATGGCTACACCTTC.

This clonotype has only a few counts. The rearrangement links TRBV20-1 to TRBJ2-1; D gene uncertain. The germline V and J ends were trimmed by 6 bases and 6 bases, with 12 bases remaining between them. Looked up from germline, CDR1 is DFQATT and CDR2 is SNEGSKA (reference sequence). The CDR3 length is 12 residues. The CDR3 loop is CSAAHDLNEQFF. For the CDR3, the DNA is TGCAGTGCGGCGCATGACCTCAATGAGCAGTTCTTC.

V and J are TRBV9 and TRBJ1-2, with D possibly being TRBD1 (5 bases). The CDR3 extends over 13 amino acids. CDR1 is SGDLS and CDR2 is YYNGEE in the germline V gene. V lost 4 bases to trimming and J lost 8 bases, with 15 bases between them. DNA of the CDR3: TGTGCCAGCAGCCTACAGAGGGACGACGGCTACACCTTC. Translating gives CASSLQRDDGYTF.

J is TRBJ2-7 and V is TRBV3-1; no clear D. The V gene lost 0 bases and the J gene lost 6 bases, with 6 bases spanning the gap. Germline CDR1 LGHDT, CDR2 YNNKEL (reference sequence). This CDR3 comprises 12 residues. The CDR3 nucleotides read TGTGCCAGCAGCCAAGACTTCAGCGAGCAGTACTTC. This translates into CASSQDFSEQYF.

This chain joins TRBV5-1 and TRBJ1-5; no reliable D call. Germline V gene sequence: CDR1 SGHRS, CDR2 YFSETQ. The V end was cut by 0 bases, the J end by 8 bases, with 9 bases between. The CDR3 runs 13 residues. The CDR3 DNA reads TGCGCCAGCAGCTTGGGCGGCTTTGAGCCCCAGCATTTT. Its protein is CASSLGGFEPQHF.

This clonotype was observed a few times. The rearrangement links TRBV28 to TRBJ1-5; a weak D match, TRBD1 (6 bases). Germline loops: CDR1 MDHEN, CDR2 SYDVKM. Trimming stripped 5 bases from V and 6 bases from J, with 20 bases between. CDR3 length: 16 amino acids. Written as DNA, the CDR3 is TGTGCCAGCAGTAGGACCTGGACAGAGAACTTTCAGCCCCAGCATTTT. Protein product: CASSRTWTENFQPQHF.

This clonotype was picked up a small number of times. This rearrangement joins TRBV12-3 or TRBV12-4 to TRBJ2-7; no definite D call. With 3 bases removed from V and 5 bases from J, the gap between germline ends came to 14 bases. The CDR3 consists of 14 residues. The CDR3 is CASSFTGDFHEQYF. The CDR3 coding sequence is TGTGCCAGCAGTTTCACCGGAGACTTCCACGAGCAGTACTTC.

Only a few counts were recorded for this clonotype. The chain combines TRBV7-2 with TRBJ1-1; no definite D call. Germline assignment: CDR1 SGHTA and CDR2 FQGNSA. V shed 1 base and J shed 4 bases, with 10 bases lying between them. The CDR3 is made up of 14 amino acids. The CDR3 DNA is TGTGCCAGCAGCTTAGACGGCCTTGGCACTGAAGCTTTCTTT. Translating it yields CASSLDGLGTEAFF.

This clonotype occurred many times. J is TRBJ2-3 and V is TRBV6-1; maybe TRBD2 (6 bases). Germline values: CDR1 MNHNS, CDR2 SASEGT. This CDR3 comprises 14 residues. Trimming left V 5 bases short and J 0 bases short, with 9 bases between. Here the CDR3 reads CASSSGTSTDTQYF. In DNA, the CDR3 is TGTGCCAGCAGTTCTGGGACTAGCACAGATACGCAGTATTTT.